The text below deals with one T cell receptor (beta chain). This entry is derived from a study of technical replicates of blood from a few donors. The CDR3 extends over 13 amino acids. Germline V lookup: CDR1 SEHNR, CDR2 FQNEAQ (reference sequence). With V trimmed by 5 bases and J by 5 bases, 2 bases remained unmatched. Profiling relied on immunoSEQ multiplex PCR, and the TCRdb table lists in-frame clones only, not all of them. Of roughly 100,000 clones listed, about 94% are singletons. The sequenced sample consisted of T cells isolated from PBMCs. The chain carries TRBV7-9 and TRBJ2-7; 11 nucleotides align to TRBD2. The clonotype originates from a human donor in good health. The CDR3 spells CASSQLAGDEQYF. The CDR3 DNA sequence: TGTGCCAGCAGCCAACTAGCGGGAGACGAGCAGTACTTC.